This T cell receptor (beta chain) was identified in a study of cytomegalovirus exposure and HLA in healthy donors. Study-wide findings and caveats: When the data were analyzed later, several of the most significant clusters appeared to be linked to common viral pathogens. The study put 160 or so TCR beta chains on its list as cytomegalovirus-associated.

PCR was performed using 60 Vbeta and 13 Jbeta primers. TCRdb's table, derived via immunoSEQ multiplex PCR, lists solely in-frame clones and lacks some. This sample has 150,000 to 200,000 clones; roughly 70% occur once, and the top ten carry 1.5% to 2%. The V gene's germline CDR1 is MNHEY and CDR2 SVGAGI. Trimming pared 6 bases from V and 6 bases from J, leaving 17 bases between. CDR3 length equals 15 residues. About this clone itself: Antigen: not known.

The J gene is TRBJ2-2, the V gene TRBV6-5; unclear D gene. This sequence was found in a woman aged 25 to 39 in good health and CMV-seronegative. Sequencing was done on a sample of PBMCs. CDR3 sequence reads: CASSQNTDYAGELFF. For the CDR3, the DNA is TGTGCCAGCAGCCAGAACACAGATTATGCCGGGGAGCTGTTTTTT.